The 21 T cell receptor beta chains listed next were all sequenced from one sample in a study of regulatory T cells in long-lasting Graves disease. Through Arm-PCR of CDR3 regions and iRepertoire HTBI primers, TCR beta libraries were built. Via MiXCR, TCRdb re-called the multiplex PCR reads, giving one row per CDR3 protein. Seen here are 200,000 to 250,000 distinct CDR3 sequences, roughly 19% observed once, and the top ten hold about 12%. Time point denoted: newly diagnosed GD, antithyroid drugs for less than 3 months. Making the TCR library involved RNA that had been extracted from PBMCs. This sample was also put to use in a study of T cells in Graves' hyperthyroidism and ophthalmopathy.

Specimen: peripheral blood mononuclear cells (PBMCs), collected at new diagnosis, from a patient treated with antithyroid drugs. These TCRs come from a woman younger than 45 with Graves disease.

This clonotype was seen repeatedly, ten times or more. V is TRBV28 and J is TRBJ1-1; 8 bases align to TRBD1. This CDR3 is 14 amino acids long. Germline V lookup: CDR1 MDHEN, CDR2 SYDVKM. With 6 bases clipped from V and 3 bases from J, the junction kept 6 bases outside the gene matches. The CDR3: CASRFTTGDTEAFF. CDR3 DNA sequence: TGTGCCAGCAGGTTCACGACAGGGGACACTGAAGCTTTCTTT.

As concerns this clonotype: An end of the junction does not agree with germline; a read error may underlie this. The chain recombines TRBV20-1 with TRBJ2-1, with D possibly being TRBD2 (6 bases). The CDR3 is 14 amino acids. Germline values: CDR1 DFQATT, CDR2 SNEGSKA (reference sequence). The DNA for the CDR3 is TGCAGTGCTCCTGGACCGGCGGACTACGATGAGCAGTTATTC. Translated, it gives CSAPGPADYDEQLF.

This clonotype has at least ten counts. The chain couples TRBV9 to TRBJ1-1; no firm D call. The ends were cut back, 3 bases at V and 5 bases at J, with 11 bases in the middle. Germline values: CDR1 SGDLS, CDR2 YYNGEE. The CDR3 has 13 amino acids. The CDR3: CASSADGWTEAFF. The DNA of the CDR3 is TGTGCCAGCAGCGCCGACGGCTGGACTGAAGCTTTCTTT.

This clonotype was picked up many times. This may be a read error: a much more frequent sequence differs by one nucleotide. The chain joins TRBV20-1 to TRBJ1-2; D gene unclear. The length of the CDR3 is 13 residues. Germline assignment: CDR1 DFQATT and CDR2 SNEGSKA (reference sequence). V was cut by 0 bases and J by 10 bases, with 15 bases left in between. CDR3 amino acids: CSARESRGIDYTF. The DNA of the CDR3 is TGCAGTGCTAGAGAAAGCCGGGGTATTGACTACACCTTC.

Ten or more counts support this clonotype. The rearrangement joins TRBV7-9 to TRBJ1-2, with D maybe TRBD1 (6 bases). V was shortened by 0 bases and J by 12 bases, with 11 bases between the two germline ends. Per the germline V gene, CDR1 is SEHNR and CDR2 is FQNEAQ (reference sequence). The CDR3 length is 12 residues. CDR3 amino acids: CASSLATGSDTF. The CDR3 DNA reads TGTGCCAGCAGCTTAGCGACAGGCTCGGACACCTTC.

The chain is built from TRBV18 and TRBJ2-5; possible D gene TRBD1, 6 bases. CDR1 and CDR2 (germline): KGHSH, LQKENI. Between the trimmed V and J ends, which lost 0 bases and 4 bases, there was a span of 9 bases. This CDR3 region has 14 residues. The CDR3 nucleotides are TGTGCCAGCTCACCACCCGACAGGAGAGAGACCCAGTACTTC. Its translation is CASSPPDRRETQYF.

This clonotype was detected many times. This sequence joins TRBV30 and TRBJ1-2, with D possibly TRBD1 on 6 matching bases. Trimming stripped 1 base from V and 4 bases from J, with 19 bases between. The germline V gene has CDR1 GTSNPN and CDR2 SVGIG (reference sequence). This CDR3 is 16 amino acids long. CDR3 DNA: TGTGCCTGGAGTGGGTATCTGTTACAGGGTCCCTATGGCTACACCTTC. As protein: CAWSGYLLQGPYGYTF.

Ten or more counts support this clonotype. This chain connects TRBV20-1 to TRBJ1-1, with D tentatively TRBD1 (5 bases). V was trimmed by 3 bases and J by 6 bases, leaving 23 bases between them. The CDR3 length is 16 residues. Germline V CDR1 and CDR2: DFQATT, SNEGSKA (reference sequence). This chain's CDR3 is CSASRGAGVTGAEAFF. CDR3 coding DNA: TGCAGTGCTAGTAGAGGGGCGGGCGTTACGGGGGCTGAAGCTTTCTTT.

The chain recombines TRBV19 with TRBJ2-1; 8 bases map to TRBD1. CDR3 length: 12 amino acids. V gave up 8 bases and J gave up 7 bases; unmatched junction bases: 4. Germline V gene sequence: CDR1 LNHDA, CDR2 SQIVND (reference sequence). DNA for the CDR3: TGTGCCAGTGACAGGGGAAATAATGAGCAGTTCTTC. It yields the protein CASDRGNNEQFF.

This clonotype was counted at least ten times. This rearrangement joins TRBV11-2 to TRBJ2-5, with TRBD2 matching over 9 bases. This CDR3 is 17 amino acids long. Germline V gene data show CDR1 as SGHAT and CDR2 as FQNNGV. The V and J ends lost 5 bases and 2 bases, in that order; junction bases with no gene match: 12. The CDR3 DNA sequence: TGTGCCAGCAGCCGAACGGGGAGCGGGGGGTTTCAAGAGACCCAGTACTTC. Translating gives CASSRTGSGGFQETQYF.

This clonotype was seen repeatedly, ten times or more. This sequence joins TRBV6-2 or TRBV6-3 and TRBJ1-2; D ambiguous. V was shortened by 2 bases and J by 8 bases, with 9 bases between the two germline ends. CDR1 and CDR2 (germline): MNHEY, SVGEGT. The CDR3 contains 12 residues. Written as DNA, the CDR3 is TGTGCCAGCAGTTACCCTTCATGGGGCTACACCTTC. Translating it yields CASSYPSWGYTF.

The genes are TRBV28 and TRBJ1-2; D unresolved. This CDR3 has 14 residues. Trimming stripped 5 bases from V and 4 bases from J, with 14 bases between. Germline CDR1 reads MDHEN; CDR2 reads SYDVKM. CDR3 sequence (DNA): TGTGCCAGCAGTCCCCTGCGCCTGCTCTATGGCTACACCTTC. Protein product: CASSPLRLLYGYTF.

This clonotype was counted at least ten times. This CDR3 is CAISEDGRASGELFF. Written as DNA, the CDR3 is TGTGCCATCAGTGAGGACGGGAGGGCCTCCGGGGAGCTGTTTTTT. The chain has TRBV10-3 and TRBJ2-2; 8 bases line up with TRBD2. The V and J ends lost 2 bases and 6 bases, in that order; junction bases with no gene match: 5. The CDR3 length is 15 residues. Germline CDR1 ENHRY, CDR2 SYGVKD.

This clonotype was counted at least ten times. A much larger clone is a single base away; this may be a read error. V gene TRBV28 combines with J gene TRBJ2-3; 8 nucleotides line up with TRBD1. The length of the CDR3 is 15 residues. Germline V gene data show CDR1 as MDHEN and CDR2 as SYDVKM. Trimming removed 6 bases from V and 3 bases from J; junction bases left unmatched: 8. In nucleotides, the CDR3 is TGTGCCAGCAGCCCATCGGGACAGGAGACAGATACGCAGTATTTT. Protein sequence: CASSPSGQETDTQYF.

This clonotype was found many times. The V and J genes are TRBV30 and TRBJ1-1; D call uncertain. In germline, CDR1 is GTSNPN, CDR2 SVGIG (reference sequence). The CDR3 spans 13 residues. V lost 2 bases and J lost 3, with 10 bases in between. In DNA form, the CDR3 reads TGTGCCTGGAGTCTGAGTCGGTACACTGAAGCTTTCTTT. Translation: CAWSLSRYTEAFF.

The chain joins TRBV4-2 to TRBJ2-3; TRBD1 is a possible D gene (6 bases). The CDR3 covers 16 residues. V gave up 1 base and J gave up 5 bases, with 16 bases separating them. Germline CDR1 reads LGHNA; CDR2 reads YNFKEQ. The CDR3 loop is CASSQGTAGTRDTQYF. In nucleotides, the CDR3 is TGTGCCAGCAGCCAAGGAACGGCAGGGACAAGAGATACGCAGTATTTT.

The sample holds a few counts of this clonotype. This chain connects TRBV7-9 to TRBJ2-3; TRBD2 aligns across 15 bases. The germline CDR1 and CDR2 sequences are SEHNR and FQNEAQ (reference sequence). The CDR3 spans 17 residues. The ends lost 5 bases at V and 1 base at J; junction bases unmatched: 4. DNA for the CDR3: TGTGCCAGCAGCCGGACTAGCGGGAGGGCCGGCACAGATACGCAGTATTTT. The encoded protein is CASSRTSGRAGTDTQYF. The full variable domain, its missing parts supplied by reference TRBV7-9 and TRBJ2-3, is DTGVSQNPRHKITKRGQNVTFRCDPISEHNRLYWYRQTLGQGPEFLTYFQNEAQLEKSRLLSDRFSAERPKGSFSTLEIQRTEQGDSAMYLCASSRTSGRAGTDTQYFGPGTRLTVL.

About this clonotype itself: Being one base from a much bigger clone, this may be a read error. Since the CDR3 does not end with the conserved phenylalanine or tryptophan, this likely comes from a read error. The chain uses TRBV7-2 and TRBJ2-1; 9 nucleotides align to TRBD2. This CDR3 is built from 14 residues. Germline values: CDR1 SGHTA, CDR2 FQGNSA. The V segment lost 2 bases and the J segment 7 bases; nucleotides outside the gene matches: 3. Written as DNA, the CDR3 is TGTGCCAGCAGCTTACTAGCGGGAAATAATGAGCAGTTCCTC. It codes for CASSLLAGNNEQFL.

The table lists this clonotype with many counts. The chain uses TRBV19 and TRBJ1-1; D unclear. V shed 4 bases and J shed 8 bases, with 11 bases lying between them. The CDR3 loop spans 12 amino acids. CDR1 is LNHDA and CDR2 is SQIVND in the germline V gene (reference sequence). CDR3 sequence reads: CASSTRGREAFF. In DNA, the CDR3 is TGTGCCAGTAGTACACGGGGAAGGGAAGCTTTCTTT.

This clonotype came up many times. V and J are TRBV7-8 and TRBJ1-3; no clear D gene. The CDR3 totals 12 residues. Germline CDR1 is SGHVS and CDR2 is FQNEAQ. Trimming pared 2 bases from V and 8 bases from J, leaving 7 bases between. The CDR3 nucleotides are TGTGCCAGCAGCTTACTTCGAGACACCATATATTTT. Protein product: CASSLLRDTIYF.

At least ten counts were recorded for this clonotype. The rearrangement joins TRBV20-1 to TRBJ1-5; 10 nucleotides align to TRBD1. V lost 5 bases and J lost 7; bases outside the gene matches: 11. Germline values: CDR1 DFQATT, CDR2 SNEGSKA (reference sequence). The CDR3 covers 15 residues. Here the CDR3 reads CSAVRGQGPGQPQHF. The CDR3 bases are TGCAGTGCTGTTAGGGGACAGGGGCCGGGGCAGCCCCAGCATTTT.